The 7 T cell receptor beta chains below were found in one sample sequenced in a study of blood T cell repertoires in COVID-19. Generated by immunoSEQ multiplex PCR, the TCRdb table keeps only in-frame clones and is missing some. Among 53,000 or so clones listed, 90% were seen once. Sequencing input: peripheral blood. The receptors stem from a human donor in a cohort sampled during active COVID-19.

This clone was observed a few times. The chain is built from TRBV24-1 and TRBJ1-5; 9 nucleotides match TRBD1. The V and J ends lost 5 bases and 3 bases, in that order; junction bases with no gene match: 1. The CDR3 covers 14 residues. Germline V gene data show CDR1 as KGHDR and CDR2 as SFDVKD. The DNA for the CDR3 is TGTGCCACCAGTGGGACAGGGGTCAATCAGCCCCAGCATTTT. Residues: CATSGTGVNQPQHF.

The J gene is TRBJ1-5, the V gene TRBV5-5; TRBD1 agrees at 9 bases. Per the germline V gene, CDR1 is SGHKS and CDR2 is YYEKEE (reference sequence). V lost 0 bases to trimming and J lost 14 bases; unmatched junction nucleotides: 6. This CDR3 is 13 amino acids long. CDR3 in DNA: TGTGCCAGCAGCTTGGAAGGGACAGGGCCTGAGCATTTT. Encoded protein: CASSLEGTGPEHF.

The chain couples TRBV4-2 to TRBJ1-1, with D perhaps TRBD1 (6 bases). V shed 5 bases and J shed 5 bases, with 15 bases lying between them. The CDR3 sequence is 14 residues long. Germline V gene data show CDR1 as LGHNA and CDR2 as YNFKEQ. The CDR3 protein is CASSSIGGGTEAFF. CDR3 DNA sequence: TGTGCCAGCAGCTCAATAGGGGGGGGGACTGAAGCTTTCTTT.

V gene TRBV5-1 combines with J gene TRBJ2-3, with D possibly matching TRBD1 (6 bases). CDR1 is SGHRS and CDR2 is YFSETQ in the germline V gene. Trimming removed 0 bases at V and 1 base at J, with 9 bases between. The CDR3 is 15 amino acids. The CDR3 region is CASSLEQGGTDTQYF. The CDR3 region has the DNA TGCGCCAGCAGCTTGGAACAGGGCGGCACAGATACGCAGTATTTT.

The chain carries TRBV5-6 and TRBJ2-3; the match to TRBD2 covers 8 bases. Germline assignment: CDR1 SGHDT and CDR2 YYEEEE. V shed 4 bases, J shed 5 bases, and the junction held 9 bases outside the gene matches. The CDR3 sequence is 15 residues long. CDR3 protein: CASSLSGSPGDTQYF. The CDR3 DNA reads as TGTGCCAGCAGCCTAAGCGGGAGCCCCGGAGATACGCAGTATTTT.

This chain connects TRBV4-1 to TRBJ2-1; 7 positions match TRBD1. V was pared by 3 bases and J by 4 bases, with 12 bases of the junction left unmatched. Germline CDR1 reads MGHRA; CDR2 reads YSYEKL. CDR3 length: 17 residues. CDR3: CASSHVYWDRNYNEQFF. The CDR3 DNA is TGCGCCAGCAGCCACGTCTACTGGGACAGAAATTACAATGAGCAGTTCTTC.

The chain employs TRBV4-3 and TRBJ1-6; 9 nucleotides align to TRBD1. The CDR3 is 15 amino acids. Per germline, CDR1 LGHNA and CDR2 YSLEER. J gave up 9 bases and V 3 bases, and 6 bases lay outside the gene matches. CDR3 amino acids: CASSQGTGLGSPLHF. The CDR3 nucleotides read TGCGCCAGCAGCCAGGGGACAGGGTTAGGTTCACCCCTCCACTTT.